The 15 T cell receptor beta chains listed next were all sequenced from one sample in a study of cytomegalovirus exposure and HLA in healthy donors. The PCR contained 60 Vbeta and 13 Jbeta primers. The table came from immunoSEQ multiplex PCR; TCRdb's copy has only in-frame clones and leaves some out. The sample shows roughly 99,000 clones, roughly 70% of them seen only once. The sample consisted of PBMCs. These receptors were obtained from a male donor in good health and CMV-seronegative.

The V call is TRBV19, the J call TRBJ2-7; 14 bases line up with TRBD2. Per the germline V gene, CDR1 is LNHDA and CDR2 is SQIVND (reference sequence). There are 17 residues in the CDR3. Trimming cost V 4 bases and J 4 bases; bases outside gene matches: 9. CDR3 in DNA: TGTGCCAGTAGTAGCTCGGGACTAGCGGGAGTCGGATACGAGCAGTACTTC. Its protein is CASSSSGLAGVGYEQYF.

The chain couples TRBV2 to TRBJ2-5; D is ambiguous. V dropped 4 bases and J dropped 2 bases, with 11 bases sitting between them. The CDR3 has 14 amino acids. From germline, CDR1 is SNHLY and CDR2 FYNNEI. CDR3 sequence: CASSVSRIQETQYF. Written as DNA, the CDR3 is TGTGCCAGCAGTGTATCGAGGATACAAGAGACCCAGTACTTC.

This clone has a single count. CDR3 in amino acids: CASSDRGRYEQYF. In DNA, the CDR3 is TGTGCCAGCAGTGACAGGGGGAGGTACGAGCAGTACTTC. This rearrangement joins TRBV28 to TRBJ2-7; 9 bases are shared with TRBD1. V lost 5 bases and J lost 4; bases outside the gene matches: 3. The CDR3 sequence is 13 residues long. Germline CDR1 MDHEN, CDR2 SYDVKM.

The chain links TRBV6-5 to TRBJ1-1, with unresolved D. Per germline, CDR1 MNHEY and CDR2 SVGAGI. V gave up 6 bases and J gave up 2 bases, with 10 bases separating them. The length of the CDR3 is 13 residues. The CDR3 DNA is TGTGCCAGCAGACAGACCCTAAACACTGAAGCTTTCTTT. This encodes CASRQTLNTEAFF.

The chain combines TRBV9 with TRBJ2-3; 8 bases match TRBD2. The CDR3 is made up of 17 amino acids. V was clipped by 4 bases and J by 3 bases; unmatched bases: 13. CDR1 and CDR2 from the germline V gene are SGDLS and YYNGEE. CDR3 loop: CASSPYRGGFGTDTQYF. DNA of the CDR3: TGTGCCAGCAGCCCTTACCGGGGGGGTTTCGGGACAGATACGCAGTATTTT.

The chain recombines TRBV6-1 with TRBJ2-1; 7 nucleotides match TRBD1. Germline lookup yields CDR1 MNHNS and CDR2 SASEGT. The CDR3 is 16 residues long. Trimming removed 1 base from V and 4 bases from J; junction bases left unmatched: 7. The DNA of the CDR3 is TGTGCCAGCAGTGAAGTTAGACCAGGGGGTTACAATGAGCAGTTCTTC. Its protein product is CASSEVRPGGYNEQFF.

This chain connects TRBV7-6 to TRBJ2-1, with D possibly being TRBD2 (5 bases). Germline lookup yields CDR1 SGHVS and CDR2 FNYEAQ. Trimming cost V 1 base and J 7 bases, with 8 bases left between them. This CDR3 is built from 13 residues. The CDR3 spells CASSLGGRNEQFF. In DNA, the CDR3 is TGTGCCAGCAGCTTAGGAGGGCGGAATGAGCAGTTCTTC. The full variable domain, rest sourced from reference TRBV7-6 and TRBJ2-1, is GAGVSQSPRYKVTKRGQDVALRCDPISGHVSLYWYRQALGQGPEFLTYFNYEAQQDKSGLPNDRFSAERPEGSISTLTIQRTEQRDSAMYRCASSLGGRNEQFFGPGTRLTVL.

The rearrangement uses TRBV7-9 and TRBJ2-1; the D gene is possibly TRBD1 (6 bases). Trimming removed 2 bases at V and 8 bases at J, with 7 bases between. The CDR3 extends over 12 amino acids. Per germline, CDR1 SEHNR and CDR2 FQNEAQ (reference sequence). This CDR3 is CASSLKGDEQFF. CDR3 DNA: TGTGCCAGCAGCTTAAAGGGGGATGAGCAGTTCTTC.

The rearrangement links TRBV9 to TRBJ2-3; TRBD2 agrees at 8 bases. Germline V gene sequence: CDR1 SGDLS, CDR2 YYNGEE. This CDR3 contains 18 residues. Losses at the gene ends were 0 bases for V and 6 bases for J; bases not matched to a gene: 15. The CDR3 spells CASSVEAGATLGKDTQYF. For the CDR3, the DNA is TGTGCCAGCAGCGTAGAAGCGGGAGCGACCCTTGGTAAGGATACGCAGTATTTT. The complete variable domain, with remaining parts taken from reference TRBV9 and TRBJ2-3, reads DSGVTQTPKHLITATGQRVTLRCSPRSGDLSVYWYQQSLDQGLQFLIQYYNGEERAKGNILERFSAQQFPDLHSELNLSSLELGDSALYFCASSVEAGATLGKDTQYFGPGTRLTVL.

V gene TRBV29-1 combines with J gene TRBJ2-7, with 7 bases fitting TRBD1. Germline V gene data show CDR1 as SQVTM and CDR2 as ANQGSEA. There are 14 residues in the CDR3. V was clipped by 6 bases and J by 1 base; unmatched bases: 9. The chain's CDR3 is CSVRQGVTSYEQYF. Written as DNA, the CDR3 is TGCAGCGTGAGACAGGGTGTCACGTCCTACGAGCAGTACTTC.

J is TRBJ1-1 and V is TRBV6-1; unclear D gene. The CDR3 has 15 amino acids. The V gene lost 6 bases and the J gene lost 1 base, with 15 bases spanning the gap. The germline gives CDR1 MNHNS, CDR2 SASEGT. As DNA, the CDR3 is TGTGCCAGCAGCGCCGGGGTTCTGCCGAACACTGAAGCTTTCTTT. This sequence encodes CASSAGVLPNTEAFF.

The table lists this clone with a few counts. This rearrangement joins TRBV19 to TRBJ1-1, with D perhaps matching TRBD1 (6 bases). Germline lookup yields CDR1 LNHDA and CDR2 SQIVND (reference sequence). This CDR3 spans 16 amino acids. V gave up 5 bases and J gave up 5 bases, with 21 bases separating them. CDR3 DNA sequence: TGTGCCAGTAGTGACTTCCTCGGGGGGCTAGGAACTGAAGCTTTCTTT. This translates into CASSDFLGGLGTEAFF.

This sequence joins TRBV30 and TRBJ2-1, with TRBD2 identical over 7 bases. Germline loops: CDR1 GTSNPN, CDR2 SVGIG (reference sequence). V trimming: 7 bases; J trimming: 5 bases; junction bases outside the gene matches: 5. The CDR3 extends over 12 amino acids. The CDR3 loop reads CASSSGDNEQFF. The CDR3 DNA is TGTGCCTCGTCAAGCGGGGACAATGAGCAGTTCTTC.

The rearrangement links TRBV5-6 to TRBJ1-1, with D perhaps matching TRBD1 (5 bases). The CDR3 extends over 17 amino acids. V was trimmed by 4 bases and J by 0 bases, leaving 19 bases between them. Germline-derived CDR1 and CDR2 are SGHDT and YYEEEE. CDR3 in DNA: TGTGCCAGCAGCCCTTCCGGGCAGGGCATATTGAACACTGAAGCTTTCTTT. Translating it yields CASSPSGQGILNTEAFF.

CDR3 sequence reads: CASSLTRMAGTEAFF. Here the CDR3 DNA reads TGTGCCAGCAGCCTAACCCGAATGGCGGGCACTGAAGCTTTCTTT. The chain joins TRBV28 to TRBJ1-1, with D hard to call. The CDR3 length is 15 residues. Per germline, CDR1 MDHEN and CDR2 SYDVKM. The V end lost 6 bases, the J end lost 4 bases, and 18 bases lay between the germline ends. The full variable domain, rest sourced from reference TRBV28 and TRBJ1-1, is DVKVTQSSRYLVKRTGEKVFLECVQDMDHENMFWYRQDPGLGLRLIYFSYDVKMKEKGDIPEGYSVSREKKERFSLILESASTNQTSMYLCASSLTRMAGTEAFFGQGTRLTVV.